The TCR beta chain under discussion was sequenced for a study of T cells in localized non-small cell lung cancer. Study results and caveats: Appearing in adjacent lung were a median about 59 of the top 100 tumor clones. Analysis by sequencing included only one tumor region, so heterogeneity remains possible.

V lost 5 bases to trimming and J lost 3 bases, with 16 bases between them. Germline CDR1 is SGDLS and CDR2 is YYNGEE. The CDR3 contains 15 residues. This clone was observed a few times. The antigen is undetermined. The repertoire was sequenced with immunoSEQ multiplex PCR; TCRdb's copy has only in-frame clones and lacks some. Altogether around 2,800 clones are present, under 30% being singletons, with the ten largest covering around 15%. This chain joins TRBV9 and TRBJ2-3, with TRBD2 as a possible D gene (5 bases). This sequence originates from a female donor of 60 years or more with stage II squamous cell lung carcinoma. Specimen: lung tumor tissue, collected before any cancer treatment. The CDR3: CASSEAGVGTDTQYF. The CDR3 nucleotides are TGTGCCAGCAGTGAAGCCGGGGTTGGTACAGATACGCAGTATTTT.